This TCR beta chain originates from a study of shared clonotypes between healthy human individuals. With 4 bases removed from V and 3 bases from J, the gap between germline ends came to 8 bases. Germline V CDR1 and CDR2: SGHRS, YFSETQ. The length of the CDR3 is 13 residues. Libraries were prepared by immunoSEQ multiplex PCR; TCRdb keeps only in-frame clonotypes and omits some of them. This sample carries about 490,000 clones, 81% of them seen once, and the ten largest clones take about 13%. V and J are TRBV5-1 and TRBJ1-3; no definite D call. This TCR derives from a woman in her 40s in good health. Some clones in this sample may be carry-over from other donors' samples. The sequenced sample consisted of PBMCs. CDR3 residues: CASSVWVGNTIYF. CDR3 DNA: TGCGCCAGCAGCGTATGGGTTGGAAACACCATATATTTT.